The 4 T cell receptor beta chains below all came from one sample that was sequenced in a study of T cells after somatic rescue of genetic block (dated by TCRdb to 2018 to 2021). Libraries were prepared through the immunoSEQ multiplex PCR assay. This is the immuneACCESS table as TCRdb keeps it, with only in-frame sequences that have V and J called. A part of the clones is gone; compared with another copy, unresolved V genes explain less than half, and the rest is unexplained. This sample lists tens of thousands of clones; about nine tenths were detected once. The top ten constitute approximately 3% of the sample. The sequenced material came from peripheral blood mononuclear cells (PBMCs). The origin of the receptors is a man younger than 45.

The genes are TRBV2 and TRBJ1-4; no clear D gene. Germline values: CDR1 SNHLY, CDR2 FYNNEI. The CDR3 is 13 amino acids. V lost 7 bases and J 3 bases, leaving 9 bases between the germline ends. CDR3 in amino acids: CASNGVPNEKLFF. CDR3 bases: TGTGCCAGCAACGGGGTACCTAATGAAAAACTGTTTTTT.

This clone was seen just once. The chain couples TRBV28 to TRBJ1-1, with a weak D call TRBD1 (5 bases). The V gene lost 8 bases and the J gene lost 3 bases, with 16 bases spanning the gap. The CDR3 extends over 14 amino acids. The germline gives CDR1 MDHEN, CDR2 SYDVKM. CDR3 protein: CASYSTRAYTEAFF. The CDR3 nucleotides are TGTGCCAGCTATAGTACCAGGGCATACACTGAAGCTTTCTTT. Filled out from reference TRBV28 and TRBJ1-1, the complete variable domain reads DVKVTQSSRYLVKRTGEKVFLECVQDMDHENMFWYRQDPGLGLRLIYFSYDVKMKEKGDIPEGYSVSREKKERFSLILESASTNQTSMYLCASYSTRAYTEAFFGQGTRLTVV.

Regarding this clone: Germline and junction disagree at one end, which may indicate a read error. The rearrangement uses TRBV10-3 and TRBJ1-4; maybe TRBD1 (5 bases). The CDR3 contains 12 residues. Germline CDR1 and CDR2: ENHRY and SYGVKD. The CDR3 sequence: CAISELAQGQIF. CDR3 nucleotide sequence: TGTGCCATCAGTGAGTTGGCCCAGGGCCAGATTTTT.

The V gene is TRBV6-1, the J gene TRBJ2-5; D gene unclear. The CDR3 is 14 amino acids. Germline values: CDR1 MNHNS, CDR2 SASEGT. Between the trimmed V and J ends, which lost 10 bases and 4 bases, there was a span of 19 bases. The CDR3 region has the DNA TGTGCCACCCAGGTGGTGGTGTATGGAGAGACCCAGTACTTC. It translates to CATQVVVYGETQYF.